The TCR beta chain described here comes from a study of T cell responses to AZD1222 COVID-19 vaccine. Study-wide findings and caveats: Just six AZD1222 recipients were seropositive at baseline.

Profiling relied on immunoSEQ multiplex PCR, and the TCRdb table lists in-frame clones only, not all of them. Among 150,000 to 200,000 clones, roughly nine tenths were seen once, and the ten largest hold 1% to 1.4%. Trimming cost V 3 bases and J 1 base; bases outside gene matches: 4. The CDR3 is 15 amino acids. Germline CDR1 LNHDA, CDR2 SQIVND (reference sequence). Points on this clone: Its antigen is not identified.

Specimen: peripheral blood, collected 28 days after the second AZD1222 dose. The rearrangement uses TRBV19 and TRBJ2-7; 9 nucleotides match TRBD2. The sequence derives from an adult who received the AZD1222 COVID-19 vaccine. DNA of the CDR3: TGTGCCAGTAGTATTGGCCTAGCGGGATCCTACGAGCAGTACTTC. This sequence encodes CASSIGLAGSYEQYF.